These T cell receptor beta chains were read from a single sample in a study of technical replicates of blood from four donors. Measured with immunoSEQ multiplex PCR; TCRdb has only the in-frame clones, and not every one. This table holds under 70,000 clones, almost 95% found once. Material: T cells isolated from PBMCs. The receptor set was obtained from a human donor in good health. Both conserved end residues are part of each CDR3. A D gene is named only where the DNA matches it firmly. Clone size is shown for a subset of rows, as once, few, many or a class of expanded clone.

CDR3,DNA,J,D,size,V
CASSPDLYNYGYTF,TGTGCCAGCAGCCCGGACTTGTATAACTATGGCTACACCTTC,TRBJ1-2,.,.,TRBV5-6
CASSLGTVNQPQHF,TGTGCCAGCAGCTTGGGGACAGTCAATCAGCCCCAGCATTTT,TRBJ1-5,.,.,TRBV5-6
CSVEDAIRVGLADLTDTQYF,TGCAGCGTTGAAGATGCCATTAGGGTAGGACTAGCGGACCTTACAGATACGCAGTATTTT,TRBJ2-3,TRBD2,.,TRBV29-1
CASLSGTGTAGNTIYF,TGTGCCAGCCTATCCGGGACAGGGACCGCTGGAAACACCATATATTTT,TRBJ1-3,TRBD1,.,TRBV18
CASSSGDPEETEAFF,TGCGCCAGCAGCTCTGGAGATCCCGAAGAGACTGAAGCTTTCTTT,TRBJ1-1,.,.,TRBV5-1
CASSESNGTPTYEQYF,TGCGCCAGCAGTGAGTCGAATGGGACACCTACCTACGAGCAGTACTTC,TRBJ2-7,.,once,TRBV10-1
CASSAGSTEVYNEQFF,TGCGCCAGCAGCGCCGGGTCGACAGAGGTTTACAATGAGCAGTTCTTC,TRBJ2-1,.,few,TRBV4-1
CASSLGQGDEQYF,TGTGCCAGCAGCTTAGGACAGGGGGACGAGCAGTACTTC,TRBJ2-7,TRBD1,.,TRBV7-9
CASSPLGTGTEAFF,TGTGCCAGCAGTCCTCTAGGTACGGGAACTGAAGCTTTCTTT,TRBJ1-1,.,.,TRBV28
CASSLLAGPETQYF,TGTGCCAGCAGCCTATTAGCGGGACCAGAGACCCAGTACTTC,TRBJ2-5,TRBD2,.,TRBV5-6
CASTPEAGIAPNEQFF,TGTGCCAGCACCCCAGAAGCGGGGATCGCCCCCAATGAGCAGTTCTTC,TRBJ2-1,TRBD2,.,TRBV5-4